This entry describes one T cell receptor beta chain. Its antigen is unidentified. One end of the junction is discordant with germline, which a read error may explain. This sample stems from a study of cytomegalovirus exposure and HLA in healthy donors. Study-wide findings and caveats: Common viral pathogens seemed, in a later analysis, to connect with several of the most significant clusters. An assumption of roughly uniform sequencing depth across donors underlay the presence/absence analyses. Associated with cytomegalovirus, according to the listing, were fewer than 200 TCR beta chains.

Germline loops: CDR1 SGHNT, CDR2 YYREEE (reference sequence). The CDR3 contains 18 residues. Primers: 60 Vbeta forward and 13 Jbeta reverse. Generated by immunoSEQ multiplex PCR, the TCRdb table keeps only in-frame clones and is missing some. The sample contains 50,000 to 65,000 clones, around 75% of which appear only once. Sequencing input: PBMCs. This chain joins TRBV5-4 and TRBJ1-6; D gene ambiguous. The origin of this receptor is a middle-aged woman in good health and CMV-seropositive. CDR3 protein: CASSLGRPLSSYNSLLHF. The CDR3 nucleotides read TGTGCCAGCAGCTTGGGGAGGCCATTAAGCTCCTATAATTCACTCCTCCACTTT.